This T cell receptor (beta chain) was documented in a study of cytomegalovirus exposure and HLA in healthy donors. This CDR3 has 16 amino acids. In germline, CDR1 is KGHSH, CDR2 LQKENI. V lost 0 bases and J lost 6; bases outside the gene matches: 7. Nominal health characterized the donors when sampled, though unrecorded immune exposures were likely. In the PCR, 60 Vbeta and 13 Jbeta primers were used. Per the study methods: An analysis that came later counted some 85 million unique TCR beta chains, 10 million to 12 million shared. Assay used: immunoSEQ multiplex PCR; TCRdb lists only in-frame clones, some missing. V and J calls and clone size are copied from that table; D and trimming were computed from the DNA. The table lists around 300,000 clones, about 66% of them singletons.

The chain recombines TRBV18 with TRBJ2-7, with 11 bases matching TRBD2. The source of this sequence is a female donor in good health and CMV-seronegative. The sequenced sample consisted of PBMCs. CDR3 sequence reads: CASSPPGLAASLEQYF. The DNA for the CDR3 is TGTGCCAGCTCACCACCGGGACTAGCGGCAAGTCTCGAGCAGTACTTC.